Shown below are 27 T cell receptor beta chains from a single sample sequenced in a study of CD8+CD57+ T cells in acquired aplastic anemia. Genomic DNA, serving as template, underwent TCR beta VDJ and CDR3 profiling. TCRdb called the reads again in MiXCR, with one record for every CDR3 protein. Among about 150,000 distinct CDR3 sequences listed, 52% were seen once. All patients picked for sequencing had shown, by flow cytometry, an expansion of CD8+CD57+ cells. Source material: sorted CD4+, CD8+, or CD8+CD57+ T cells (not recorded which) from PBMCs. The receptors shown here come from a human donor with aplastic anemia.

As concerns this clonotype: It may be a read error: a sequence one base away is much more abundant. The chain couples TRBV19 to TRBJ1-1; D is perhaps TRBD1 (5 bases). Looked up from germline, CDR1 is LNHDA and CDR2 is SQIVND (reference sequence). V gave up 5 bases and J gave up 3 bases, with 10 bases separating them. There are 13 residues in the CDR3. This CDR3 is CASSVGGYTEAFF. The CDR3 DNA reads as TGTGCCAGTAGTGTCGGGGGGTACACTGAAGCTTTCTTT.

This clonotype was detected once. The chain has TRBV5-8 and TRBJ2-7, with 8 bases that match TRBD2. The trim removed 4 bases at V and 5 bases at J, leaving 5 bases unmatched. This CDR3 contains 13 residues. Germline V gene sequence: CDR1 SGHTS, CDR2 YDEGEE. CDR3 in amino acids: CASSAGGEDEQYF. CDR3 sequence (DNA): TGTGCCAGCAGCGCGGGGGGCGAAGACGAGCAGTACTTC. Supplemented by reference TRBV5-8 and TRBJ2-7, the full variable domain reads EAGVTQSPTHLIKTRGQQATLRCSPISGHTSVYWYQQALGLGLQFLLWYDEGEERNRGNFPPRFSGRQFPNYSSELNVNALELEDSALYLCASSAGGEDEQYFGPGTRLTVT.

The V gene is TRBV10-1, the J gene TRBJ2-3, with a weak D call TRBD2 (5 bases). Looked up from germline, CDR1 is WNHNN and CDR2 is SYGVQD (reference sequence). Trimming shortened V by 3 bases and J by 1 base, and 11 bases separated the two germline ends. CDR3 length: 15 residues. CDR3 coding DNA: TGCGCCAGCAGTGAAGCAAAGGGAGGCACAGATACGCAGTATTTT. It translates to CASSEAKGGTDTQYF.

V gene TRBV24-1 combines with J gene TRBJ2-3, with a tentative D call TRBD2 (7 bases). Per the germline V gene, CDR1 is KGHDR and CDR2 is SFDVKD. V dropped 7 bases and J dropped 4 bases, with 17 bases sitting between them. CDR3 length equals 15 residues. CDR3 sequence reads: CATSRDRGGADTQYF. The CDR3 DNA reads as TGTGCCACCAGCAGAGATAGAGGGGGGGCAGATACGCAGTATTTT.

This clonotype was seen only a few times. At one boundary the junction diverges from the germline segment, which might be a read error. The chain employs TRBV13 and TRBJ1-2, with D possibly being TRBD1 (5 bases). Germline V CDR1 and CDR2: PRHDT, FYEKMQ (reference sequence). The CDR3 totals 12 residues. This CDR3 reads CASSIGVYGYTF. The DNA of the CDR3 is TGTGCCAGCAGCATAGGGGTCTATGGCTACACCTTC.

A note on this clonotype: This could be a read error, since a much larger clone is one nucleotide away. Because the CDR3 is missing its conserved closing phenylalanine or tryptophan, this is likely a read error. The chain couples TRBV4-1 to TRBJ1-1, with 7 bases that match TRBD1. J lost 1 base, V lost 4 bases, and 3 bases had no gene match. This CDR3 comprises 14 residues. The germline V gene has CDR1 MGHRA and CDR2 YSYEKL. This CDR3 is CASSPNRGNTEAFL. CDR3 DNA: TGCGCCAGCAGCCCAAACAGGGGGAACACTGAAGCTTTCCTT.

This clonotype was observed at least ten times. The chain employs TRBV2 and TRBJ2-2; D call uncertain. CDR3 length: 10 amino acids. The germline V and J ends were trimmed by 8 bases and 4 bases, with 2 bases remaining between them. Germline V gene data show CDR1 as SNHLY and CDR2 as FYNNEI. CDR3 residues: CASGTGELFF. The CDR3, as DNA: TGTGCCAGCGGCACCGGGGAGCTGTTTTTT.

The table lists this clonotype with many counts. V usage is TRBV11-2 and J usage is TRBJ2-5, with D possibly matching TRBD1 (7 bases). The CDR3 is 15 residues long. V lost 3 bases to trimming and J lost 1 base, with 12 bases between them. The germline CDR1 and CDR2 sequences are SGHAT and FQNNGV. The chain's CDR3 is CASSFRGEPQETQYF. CDR3 DNA sequence: TGTGCCAGCAGCTTCAGGGGGGAACCCCAAGAGACCCAGTACTTC.

This clonotype was detected only a few times. This chain links TRBV10-1 with TRBJ2-2, with 7 nucleotides matching TRBD1. Trimming took 2 bases from V and 0 from J; bases not matched to a gene: 0. This CDR3 spans 15 amino acids. Germline lookup yields CDR1 WNHNN and CDR2 SYGVQD (reference sequence). CDR3 coding DNA: TGCGCCAGCAGTGAGGGGACAGCGAACACCGGGGAGCTGTTTTTT. It is translated as CASSEGTANTGELFF.

The table lists this clonotype with many counts. The gene calls are TRBV11-2 and TRBJ1-1; 8 bases are a match to TRBD1. The germline V gene has CDR1 SGHAT and CDR2 FQNNGV. The CDR3 loop spans 15 amino acids. The J segment lost 8 bases and the V segment lost 1 base, leaving 9 bases of the junction unmatched. The CDR3 DNA reads as TGTGCCAGCAGCTTAGGGGGGCAGGGGGCGCGGGAAGCTTTCTTT. Residues: CASSLGGQGAREAFF.

The chain uses TRBV5-6 and TRBJ1-2; D remains ambiguous. CDR1 SGHDT and CDR2 YYEEEE come from the germline V gene. Trimming cost V 4 bases and J 2 bases, with 9 bases left between them. The CDR3 is 13 amino acids. CDR3 residues: CASSPAGNYGYTF. CDR3 sequence (DNA): TGTGCCAGCAGCCCGGCAGGCAACTATGGCTACACCTTC.

This clonotype was counted only a few times. This may come from a read error, since a much larger clone is one base off. This CDR3 fails to terminate in the conserved phenylalanine or tryptophan, so it likely reflects a read error. V and J are TRBV7-3 and TRBJ2-3; D is ambiguous. Trimming stripped 5 bases from V and 2 bases from J, with 8 bases between. The CDR3 is made up of 13 amino acids. From germline, CDR1 is SGHTA and CDR2 FQGTGA. CDR3 nucleotides: TGTGCCAGCAGCCCCCGCCCCACAGATACGCAGTATCTT. Translation: CASSPRPTDTQYL.

V usage is TRBV24-1 and J usage is TRBJ2-7; 8 bases line up with TRBD1. This CDR3 is built from 16 residues. The V gene end was trimmed by 3 bases and the J gene end by 0 bases; junction bases not matched to a gene: 6. In germline, CDR1 is KGHDR, CDR2 SFDVKD. This CDR3 reads CATSDTAGTGSYEQYF. CDR3 in DNA: TGTGCCACCAGTGATACGGCCGGGACAGGCTCCTACGAGCAGTACTTC.

V gene TRBV11-2 combines with J gene TRBJ1-2; no definite D call. The CDR3 consists of 16 residues. Germline loops: CDR1 SGHAT, CDR2 FQNNGV. Trimming stripped 1 base from V and 0 bases from J, with 12 bases between. CDR3 protein: CASSLVLGATNYGYTF. The CDR3 nucleotides read TGTGCCAGCAGCTTAGTCCTCGGCGCCACTAACTATGGCTACACCTTC.

This clonotype was observed a single time. The V and J genes are TRBV7-8 and TRBJ2-7; D gene unclear. The CDR3 loop spans 10 amino acids. Trimming removed 5 bases at V and 5 bases at J, with 4 bases between. Germline CDR1 is SGHVS and CDR2 is FQNEAQ. CDR3 loop: CASSTHEQYF. CDR3 nucleotide sequence: TGTGCCAGCAGCACCCACGAGCAGTACTTC.

DNA of the CDR3: TGTGCAGATAAGGGGGAAGGGGAAGCCGGGGAGCTGTTTTTT. Translation gives CADKGEGEAGELFF. The rearrangement uses TRBV6-4 and TRBJ2-2, with D possibly being TRBD1 (6 bases). CDR3 length: 14 residues. CDR1 and CDR2 from the germline V gene are MRHNA and SNTAGT.

This clonotype was observed many times. The chain is built from TRBV5-8 and TRBJ2-5; D unclear. The germline V gene has CDR1 SGHTS and CDR2 YDEGEE. V was cut by 0 bases and J by 5 bases, with 14 bases left in between. This CDR3 has 15 amino acids. The CDR3: CASSLGRASGETQYF. The CDR3 coding sequence is TGTGCCAGCAGCTTGGGTCGGGCTAGTGGGGAGACCCAGTACTTC.

This clonotype was observed a few times. The chain is built from TRBV6-2 or TRBV6-3 and TRBJ2-3, with TRBD1 as a possible D gene (6 bases). Germline V gene lookup returns CDR1 MNHEY and CDR2 SVGEGT. V was cut by 2 bases and J by 2 bases, with 17 bases left in between. The CDR3 runs to 17 residues. The CDR3 DNA reads as TGTGCCAGCAGTTACCCCTATACAGGGAGACCCACAGATACGCAGTATTTT. Translated: CASSYPYTGRPTDTQYF.

The chain uses TRBV7-9 and TRBJ2-2, with D maybe TRBD2 (5 bases). Trimming removed 2 bases from V and 5 bases from J, with 12 bases in between. The CDR3 runs 15 residues. Germline lookup yields CDR1 SEHNR and CDR2 FQNEAQ (reference sequence). This chain's CDR3 is CASSLTESGTGELFF. Written as DNA, the CDR3 is TGTGCCAGCAGCTTAACGGAATCGGGAACCGGGGAGCTGTTTTTT.

J is TRBJ2-7 and V is TRBV24-1; D perhaps matches TRBD1 (5 bases). CDR1 KGHDR and CDR2 SFDVKD come from the germline V gene. The CDR3 has 11 residues. With 12 bases removed from V and 0 bases from J, the gap between germline ends came to 8 bases. The CDR3 spells CAATASYEQYF. As DNA, the CDR3 is TGTGCCGCGACAGCCTCCTACGAGCAGTACTTC.

This chain links TRBV9 with TRBJ1-5, with D unclear. The CDR3 is made up of 13 amino acids. Germline CDR1 is SGDLS and CDR2 is YYNGEE. The V end lost 0 bases, the J end lost 9 bases, and 10 bases lay between the germline ends. The CDR3 protein is CASSVGDGAPQHF. CDR3 coding DNA: TGTGCCAGCAGCGTAGGGGATGGTGCGCCCCAGCATTTT.

The rearrangement links TRBV7-2 to TRBJ2-5; D is perhaps TRBD1 or TRBD2 (6 bases each). V was shortened by 1 base and J by 2 bases, with 8 bases between the two germline ends. The germline V gene encodes CDR1 SGHTA and CDR2 FQGNSA. The CDR3 consists of 14 residues. The CDR3 sequence is CASSLGGAQETQYF. The CDR3 DNA follows: TGTGCCAGCAGCTTAGGGGGGGCGCAAGAGACCCAGTACTTC.

A few counts support this clonotype. V and J are TRBV29-1 and TRBJ2-7; the match to TRBD1 covers 10 bases. This CDR3 contains 13 residues. Trimming removed 8 bases from V and 0 bases from J; junction bases left unmatched: 4. In germline, CDR1 is SQVTM, CDR2 ANQGSEA. As DNA, the CDR3 is TGCAGCATGACAGGGGGCCCCTCCTACGAGCAGTACTTC. Protein product: CSMTGGPSYEQYF.

This clonotype was seen ten or more times. V gene TRBV6-5 combines with J gene TRBJ1-1, with D uncertain. V was clipped by 0 bases and J by 0 bases, with 8 bases between them. This CDR3 is built from 15 residues. The V gene's germline CDR1 is MNHEY and CDR2 SVGAGI. The CDR3 DNA reads TGTGCCAGCAGTTACTCTGGAACCATGAACACTGAAGCTTTCTTT. It specifies CASSYSGTMNTEAFF.

This clonotype was detected only once. The rearrangement links TRBV2 to TRBJ2-2; TRBD1 aligns across 8 bases. Per germline, CDR1 SNHLY and CDR2 FYNNEI. The V and J ends lost 7 bases and 1 base, in that order; junction bases with no gene match: 2. The CDR3 is 14 residues long. The CDR3 coding sequence is TGTGCCAGCATCGGACAGGGGAACACCGGGGAGCTGTTTTTT. Residues: CASIGQGNTGELFF.

The chain is built from TRBV6-1 and TRBJ2-1; 7 nucleotides match TRBD2. Trimming removed 6 bases from V and 0 bases from J; junction bases left unmatched: 5. The CDR3 runs 15 residues. The V gene's germline CDR1 is MNHNS and CDR2 SASEGT. DNA of the CDR3: TGTGCCAGCAGCCTAGCGGACCGCTCCTACAATGAGCAGTTCTTC. The encoded protein is CASSLADRSYNEQFF.

The chain uses TRBV4-3 and TRBJ1-6; 7 nucleotides agree with TRBD1. The CDR3 consists of 16 residues. Trimming cost V 5 bases and J 0 bases; bases outside gene matches: 4. Germline V gene lookup returns CDR1 LGHNA and CDR2 YSLEER. As DNA, the CDR3 is TGCGCCAGCAGCTCCAGGGGGACCTCCTATAATTCACCCCTCCACTTT. Residues: CASSSRGTSYNSPLHF.